One and the same sample provided the 10 T cell receptor beta chains below, sequenced in a study of blood T cells in healthy people across ages. PCR was performed a second time for about 7 to 11 cycles using a sample-barcoded 5' primer and a J-beta primer mix. TCRdb reprocessed the 5' RACE reads with MiXCR, giving one entry per CDR3 protein. The table shows around 940,000 distinct CDR3 sequences, with about 53% occurring only once. The sample consisted of blood. These receptors all come from a woman aged 60 to 75 in good health.

This chain uses TRBV27 with TRBJ1-2; D is perhaps TRBD1 (5 bases). CDR3 size: 16 residues. Trimming took 5 bases from V and 4 from J, leaving 20 bases between them. In germline, CDR1 is MNHEY, CDR2 SMNVEV (reference sequence). As DNA, the CDR3 is TGTGCCAGCAGTAGACAGACTGATGGGGACTTCTATGGCTACACCTTC. Translation gives CASSRQTDGDFYGYTF.

The chain carries TRBV7-2 and TRBJ2-1, with 13 positions matching TRBD2. The V and J ends lost 6 bases and 7 bases, in that order; junction bases with no gene match: 6. The CDR3 is 15 residues long. The germline CDR1 and CDR2 sequences are SGHTA and FQGNSA. The CDR3: CASRGRTSGSNEQFF. The CDR3 nucleotides read TGTGCCAGCAGGGGGCGGACTAGCGGGAGTAATGAGCAGTTCTTC. Together with reference TRBV7-2 and TRBJ2-1, the CDR3 gives the full variable domain: GAGVSQSPSNKVTEKGKDVELRCDPISGHTALYWYRQSLGQGLEFLIYFQGNSAPDKSGLPSDRFSAERTGGSVSTLTIQRTQQEDSAVYLCASRGRTSGSNEQFFGPGTRLTVL.

The chain has TRBV29-1 and TRBJ2-3; TRBD2 is a possible D gene (6 bases). The V end was cut by 4 bases, the J end by 0 bases, with 14 bases between. The V gene's germline CDR1 is SQVTM and CDR2 ANQGSEA. The CDR3 runs to 15 residues. CDR3 in amino acids: CSVGISGASTDTQYF. The CDR3 bases are TGCAGCGTTGGGATTAGCGGAGCTAGCACAGATACGCAGTATTTT.

There are a few counts of this clonotype. The chain links TRBV29-1 to TRBJ1-1, with D unclear. The germline V gene has CDR1 SQVTM and CDR2 ANQGSEA. The CDR3 spans 13 residues. V was shortened by 8 bases and J by 5 bases, with 18 bases between the two germline ends. CDR3 nucleotides: TGCAGCTCTATTATCGGGAGGGCGACTGAAGCTTTCTTT. This encodes CSSIIGRATEAFF.

The CDR3 loop is CASSSHTGPSGYTF. CDR3 DNA: TGTGCCAGCAGCTCCCATACTGGGCCATCTGGCTACACCTTC. The V gene is TRBV7-9, the J gene TRBJ1-2; unclear D gene. Trimming took off 4 bases at V and 7 bases at J, with 16 bases between the two ends. The CDR3 extends over 14 amino acids. Germline loops: CDR1 SEHNR, CDR2 FQNEAQ (reference sequence). Filled out from reference TRBV7-9 and TRBJ1-2, the complete variable domain reads DTGVSQNPRHKITKRGQNVTFRCDPISEHNRLYWYRQTLGQGPEFLTYFQNEAQLEKSRLLSDRFSAERPKGSFSTLEIQRTEQGDSAMYLCASSSHTGPSGYTFGSGTRLTVV.

Only a few counts were recorded for this clonotype. The chain couples TRBV6-2 or TRBV6-3 to TRBJ2-5, with 9 bases lining up with TRBD2. The V gene's germline CDR1 is MNHEY and CDR2 SVGEGT. The CDR3 is made up of 14 amino acids. Trimming removed 6 bases from V and 4 bases from J; junction bases left unmatched: 6. CDR3 protein: CASRNSGSGETQYF. The DNA of the CDR3 is TGTGCCAGCAGGAATAGCGGGAGCGGAGAGACCCAGTACTTC.

This clonotype occurred a few times. The J gene is TRBJ2-5, the V gene TRBV7-2, with TRBD2 identical over 10 bases. The CDR3 totals 15 residues. In germline, CDR1 is SGHTA, CDR2 FQGNSA. Germline trimming cut 3 bases from V and 6 bases from J; bases unmatched to any gene: 7. CDR3: CASSLTSGLGQTQYF. The CDR3 nucleotides read TGTGCCAGCAGCTTGACTAGCGGGTTGGGCCAGACCCAGTACTTC.

This clonotype showed up just a few times. The V and J genes are TRBV9 and TRBJ2-7, with D unclear. From germline, CDR1 is SGDLS and CDR2 YYNGEE. The CDR3 has 13 amino acids. V was clipped by 2 bases and J by 7 bases, with 13 bases between them. CDR3 loop: CASSVSRNNEQYF. CDR3 DNA: TGTGCCAGCAGCGTCTCGCGAAACAATGAGCAGTACTTC.

This clonotype was seen more than once but under ten times. This chain links TRBV7-2 with TRBJ2-3; no reliable D call. Per germline, CDR1 SGHTA and CDR2 FQGNSA. V lost 5 bases to trimming and J lost 5 bases, with 8 bases between them. This CDR3 has 12 amino acids. The CDR3 here is CASSAYGDTQYF. The DNA of the CDR3 is TGTGCCAGCAGCGCGTACGGAGATACGCAGTATTTT.

The V gene is TRBV10-3, the J gene TRBJ1-1; D might be TRBD1 (5 bases). The CDR3 runs 14 residues. Germline CDR1 and CDR2: ENHRY and SYGVKD. Trimming stripped 3 bases from V and 3 bases from J, with 11 bases between. In DNA form, the CDR3 reads TGTGCCATCAGTGACGCGGGACCCGACACTGAAGCTTTCTTT. Amino acid sequence: CAISDAGPDTEAFF.